Shown below are 24 T cell receptor beta chains from a single sample sequenced in a study of blood T cell repertoires in COVID-19. Assay used: immunoSEQ multiplex PCR; TCRdb lists only in-frame clones, some missing. Of approximately 26,000 clones in the sample, 89% are singletons; the top ten hold around 48%. The sequenced material came from peripheral blood. The receptors come from a human donor with acute or convalescent COVID-19. The donor label of this sample is uncertain.

J is TRBJ2-7 and V is TRBV11-2; D perhaps matches TRBD2 (6 bases). The CDR3 is 14 amino acids. Germline V CDR1 and CDR2: SGHAT, FQNNGV. V dropped 3 bases and J dropped 2 bases, with 11 bases sitting between them. CDR3 nucleotide sequence: TGTGCCAGCAGCTTTGGGACTTCGGCCTACGAGCAGTACTTC. Translated: CASSFGTSAYEQYF.

The genes are TRBV6-5 and TRBJ2-1; 7 positions match TRBD1. This CDR3 has 13 amino acids. Germline CDR1 reads MNHEY; CDR2 reads SVGAGI. Unmatched junction bases numbered 7, after V lost 6 bases and J lost 8 bases. CDR3 in amino acids: CASRETGWDEQFF. For the CDR3, the DNA is TGTGCCAGCAGGGAGACAGGGTGGGATGAGCAGTTCTTC.

This sequence joins TRBV6-6 and TRBJ2-7; possibly TRBD1 for D (5 bases). The V end was cut by 6 bases, the J end by 5 bases, with 20 bases between. This CDR3 has 15 amino acids. Germline V gene lookup returns CDR1 MNHNY and CDR2 SVGAGI (reference sequence). CDR3 loop: CASSLPGRVAHEQYF. The CDR3 nucleotides read TGTGCCAGCAGCCTTCCGGGCAGGGTCGCCCACGAGCAGTACTTC.

The genes are TRBV29-1 and TRBJ2-7, with 16 bases aligning to TRBD2. The CDR3 has 12 residues. V trimming: 6 bases; J trimming: 10 bases; junction bases outside the gene matches: 3. CDR1 and CDR2 from the germline V gene are SQVTM and ANQGSEA. The CDR3 loop reads CSVGTSGRDQYF. CDR3 bases: TGCAGCGTCGGGACTAGCGGGAGGGATCAGTACTTC.

The chain links TRBV7-2 to TRBJ1-5; TRBD1 agrees at 8 bases. The CDR3 is made up of 13 amino acids. CDR1 and CDR2 from the germline V gene are SGHTA and FQGNSA. V dropped 3 bases and J dropped 7; count of bases not matched to a gene: 2. CDR3 nucleotide sequence: TGTGCCAGCAGCTTGACAGGGGAACAGCCCCAGCATTTT. It codes for CASSLTGEQPQHF. Full variable domain (remainder filled in from reference TRBV7-2 and TRBJ1-5): GAGVSQSPSNKVTEKGKDVELRCDPISGHTALYWYRQSLGQGLEFLIYFQGNSAPDKSGLPSDRFSAERTGGSVSTLTIQRTQQEDSAVYLCASSLTGEQPQHFGDGTRLSIL.

This clone was recorded once. The chain joins TRBV4-3 to TRBJ1-2; 10 bases are a match to TRBD1. J lost 7 bases, V lost 0 bases, and 8 bases had no gene match. This CDR3 region has 16 residues. Germline assignment: CDR1 LGHNA and CDR2 YSLEER. DNA of the CDR3: TGCGCCAGCAGCCAAGATCGTGACAGGGGGCGGCCTGGCTACACCTTC. Translating gives CASSQDRDRGRPGYTF.

The V gene is TRBV7-6, the J gene TRBJ1-2; the D gene is possibly TRBD1 (5 bases). This CDR3 has 12 amino acids. V was cut by 5 bases and J by 1 base, with 5 bases left in between. Germline V gives CDR1 SGHVS, CDR2 FNYEAQ. For the CDR3, the DNA is TGTGCCAGCAGCGACAGTAACTATGGCTACACCTTC. It is translated as CASSDSNYGYTF.

The V call is TRBV19, the J call TRBJ1-5; 10 positions agree with TRBD1. The CDR3 loop spans 15 amino acids. With 6 bases clipped from V and 4 bases from J, the junction kept 6 bases outside the gene matches. The V gene's germline CDR1 is LNHDA and CDR2 SQIVND (reference sequence). In DNA form, the CDR3 reads TGTGCCAGTAGGGACGGGACAGGGGAAAATCAGCCCCAGCATTTT. Translating it yields CASRDGTGENQPQHF.

The chain employs TRBV5-6 and TRBJ2-5, with 12 bases fitting TRBD2. CDR3 length: 16 residues. The ends lost 2 bases at V and 5 bases at J; junction bases unmatched: 7. CDR1 is SGHDT and CDR2 is YYEEEE in the germline V gene. CDR3 protein: CASSFPGLAGYETQYF. CDR3 nucleotides: TGTGCCAGCAGCTTCCCCGGACTAGCGGGATATGAGACCCAGTACTTC.

The chain has TRBV7-2 and TRBJ1-4; D is unclear. V shed 1 base and J shed 4 bases, with 10 bases lying between them. Looked up from germline, CDR1 is SGHTA and CDR2 is FQGNSA. This CDR3 is built from 15 residues. The CDR3 sequence: CASSLVGQFNEKLFF. DNA of the CDR3: TGTGCCAGCAGCTTAGTTGGGCAGTTTAATGAAAAACTGTTTTTT.

The chain recombines TRBV6-5 with TRBJ2-2; weak D call: TRBD2 (5 bases). Germline V CDR1 and CDR2: MNHEY, SVGAGI. Trimming left V 5 bases short and J 1 base short, with 11 bases between. The CDR3 is 15 residues long. The CDR3 spells CASSQARGNTGELFF. The CDR3 DNA sequence: TGTGCCAGCAGTCAGGCCCGGGGGAACACCGGGGAGCTGTTTTTT.

This clone was seen once. V is TRBV5-6 and J is TRBJ1-5, with D possibly TRBD1 on 5 matching bases. Trimming took off 3 bases at V and 7 bases at J, with 11 bases between the two ends. Germline CDR1 reads SGHDT; CDR2 reads YYEEEE. CDR3 size: 13 residues. The CDR3 DNA reads as TGTGCCAGCAGCTCCCTAGGGGTCCAGCCCCAGCATTTT. It translates to CASSSLGVQPQHF. Based on the CDR3 plus reference TRBV5-6 and TRBJ1-5, the full variable domain is DAGVTQSPTHLIKTRGQQVTLRCSPKSGHDTVSWYQQALGQGPQFIFQYYEEEERQRGNFPDRFSGHQFPNYSSELNVNALLLGDSALYLCASSSLGVQPQHFGDGTRLSIL.

The chain uses TRBV5-1 and TRBJ2-2, with a weak D call TRBD1 (6 bases). In germline, CDR1 is SGHRS, CDR2 YFSETQ. The CDR3 is made up of 14 amino acids. Trimming cost V 3 bases and J 7 bases, with 13 bases left between them. The CDR3 DNA sequence: TGCGCCAGCAGCTCGGCAGGGGTAGGCGGGGAGCTGTTTTTT. It encodes CASSSAGVGGELFF.

This rearrangement joins TRBV9 to TRBJ2-7; 8 bases match TRBD2. This CDR3 comprises 15 residues. V was pared by 4 bases and J by 6 bases, with 12 bases of the junction left unmatched. The germline V gene has CDR1 SGDLS and CDR2 YYNGEE. The CDR3 region is CASSPSGGRGSEQYF. CDR3 coding DNA: TGTGCCAGCAGCCCATCGGGGGGGAGGGGTTCCGAGCAGTACTTC. The complete variable domain, with remaining parts taken from reference TRBV9 and TRBJ2-7, reads DSGVTQTPKHLITATGQRVTLRCSPRSGDLSVYWYQQSLDQGLQFLIQYYNGEERAKGNILERFSAQQFPDLHSELNLSSLELGDSALYFCASSPSGGRGSEQYFGPGTRLTVT.

The chain employs TRBV27 and TRBJ2-5; TRBD2 is a possible D gene (5 bases). Germline V gene data show CDR1 as MNHEY and CDR2 as SMNVEV (reference sequence). V dropped 3 bases and J dropped 4 bases, with 12 bases sitting between them. This CDR3 contains 14 residues. The CDR3 nucleotides are TGTGCCAGCAGTTTTAGGGTACGGGGAGAGACCCAGTACTTC. It is translated as CASSFRVRGETQYF.

This chain's CDR3 is CASRDFRTGPGELFF. The CDR3 DNA sequence: TGCGCCAGCAGAGACTTTCGGACAGGGCCCGGGGAGCTGTTTTTT. J is TRBJ2-2 and V is TRBV4-3, with TRBD1 matching 8 bases. V trimming: 6 bases; J trimming: 6 bases; junction bases outside the gene matches: 9. This CDR3 contains 15 residues. The V gene's germline CDR1 is LGHNA and CDR2 YSLEER.

The rearrangement joins TRBV11-2 to TRBJ2-1, with 14 bases fitting TRBD2. CDR3 length: 16 residues. Germline V CDR1 and CDR2: SGHAT, FQNNGV. The V gene end was trimmed by 4 bases and the J gene end by 7 bases; junction bases not matched to a gene: 6. The CDR3 DNA reads TGTGCCAGCAGCTCCGGACTAGCGGGGGGCGAGAATGAGCAGTTCTTC. Residues: CASSSGLAGGENEQFF.

This sequence joins TRBV19 and TRBJ1-2; D perhaps matches TRBD1 (5 bases). CDR1 and CDR2 from the germline V gene are LNHDA and SQIVND (reference sequence). The CDR3 sequence is 16 residues long. Trimming shortened V by 5 bases and J by 4 bases, and 20 bases separated the two germline ends. The CDR3 DNA reads TGTGCCAGTAGTCCCCAAGCGAATGGGGCCGGCTATGGCTACACCTTC. Encoded protein: CASSPQANGAGYGYTF.

J is TRBJ2-1 and V is TRBV27, with TRBD1 as a possible D gene (5 bases). Germline V gene data show CDR1 as MNHEY and CDR2 as SMNVEV (reference sequence). The CDR3 spans 14 residues. Trimming shortened V by 3 bases and J by 5 bases, and 11 bases separated the two germline ends. CDR3 in DNA: TGTGCCAGCAGTTTTAACAGGCTAGACAATGAGCAGTTCTTC. Translation: CASSFNRLDNEQFF.

The chain combines TRBV11-1 with TRBJ2-7, with a weak D call TRBD1 (6 bases). This CDR3 is 15 amino acids long. Trimming removed 5 bases at V and 5 bases at J, with 19 bases between. Germline values: CDR1 SGHAT, CDR2 FQDESV (reference sequence). In DNA form, the CDR3 reads TGTGCCAGCAGCCCTTTGGGACAAGGGACGGACGAGCAGTACTTC. It yields the protein CASSPLGQGTDEQYF.

This rearrangement joins TRBV6-5 to TRBJ1-4, with D possibly being TRBD1 (5 bases). Per germline, CDR1 MNHEY and CDR2 SVGAGI. This CDR3 has 14 residues. Trimming shortened V by 6 bases and J by 6 bases, and 14 bases separated the two germline ends. CDR3 sequence: CASSPGLGHEKLFF. The CDR3 bases are TGTGCCAGCAGCCCGGGCCTGGGGCATGAAAAACTGTTTTTT.

The V and J genes are TRBV5-8 and TRBJ1-2; D is unclear. Germline loops: CDR1 SGHTS, CDR2 YDEGEE. The CDR3 runs to 11 residues. Trimming took off 4 bases at V and 8 bases at J, with 9 bases between the two ends. Here the CDR3 DNA reads TGTGCCAGCAGCCCCCGGGTCGGCTACACCTTC. This sequence encodes CASSPRVGYTF.

There are a few counts of this clone. This sequence joins TRBV2 and TRBJ1-2, with TRBD1 matching 9 bases. V was pared by 1 base and J by 3 bases, with 6 bases of the junction left unmatched. CDR3 length equals 16 residues. Germline loops: CDR1 SNHLY, CDR2 FYNNEI. The CDR3 DNA is TGTGCCAGCAGTGAAGTCTGGGACAGGGCCGACTATGGCTACACCTTC. Protein: CASSEVWDRADYGYTF.

V gene TRBV10-3 combines with J gene TRBJ2-1; TRBD1 aligns across 7 bases. Germline loops: CDR1 ENHRY, CDR2 SYGVKD. Trimming cost V 6 bases and J 3 bases; bases outside gene matches: 11. This CDR3 spans 16 amino acids. The CDR3 spells CAISPIRGLDYNEQFF. Here the CDR3 DNA reads TGTGCCATCAGCCCAATTAGGGGGCTGGACTACAATGAGCAGTTCTTC.